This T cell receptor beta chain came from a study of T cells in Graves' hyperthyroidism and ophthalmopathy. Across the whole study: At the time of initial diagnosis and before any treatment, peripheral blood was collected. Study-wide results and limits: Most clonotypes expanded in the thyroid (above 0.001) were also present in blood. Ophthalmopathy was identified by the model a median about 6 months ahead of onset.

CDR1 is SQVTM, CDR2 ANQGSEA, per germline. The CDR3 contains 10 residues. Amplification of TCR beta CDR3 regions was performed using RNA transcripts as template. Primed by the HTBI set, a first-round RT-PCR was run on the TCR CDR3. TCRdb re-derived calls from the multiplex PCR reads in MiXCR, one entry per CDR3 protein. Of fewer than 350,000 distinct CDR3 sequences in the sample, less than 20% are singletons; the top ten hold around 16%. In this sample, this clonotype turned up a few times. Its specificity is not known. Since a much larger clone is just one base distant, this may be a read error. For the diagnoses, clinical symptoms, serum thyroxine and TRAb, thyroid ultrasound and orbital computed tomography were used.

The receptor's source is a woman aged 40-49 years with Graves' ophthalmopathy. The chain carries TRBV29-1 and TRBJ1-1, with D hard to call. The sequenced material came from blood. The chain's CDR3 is CISVSSEAFF. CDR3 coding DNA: TGCATCTCTGTATCCTCTGAAGCTTTCTTT.